The sequence of this T cell receptor beta chain was determined in a study of T cell clonality in common variable immunodeficiency. Overall study results and limits: Common variable immunodeficiency TCR beta sequences reportedly had fewer deletions and N-nucleotide insertions.

This clone was observed many times. Its antigen is unknown. The read stops 3 residues short of the end of the CDR3; the missing end is completed from the germline J gene. Germline values: CDR1 GTSNPN, CDR2 SVGIG (reference sequence). This CDR3 comprises 15 residues. V lost 1 base, J lost 2 bases, and 14 bases lay in between. Sequencing was performed with immunoSEQ multiplex PCR; in TCRdb, only in-frame clones are kept and a portion is missing. The sample has about 33,000 clones, none seen only once. The V gene is TRBV30, the J gene TRBJ1-2; no reliable D call. Source material: peripheral blood mononuclear cells. The clonotype was recovered from a human donor with common variable immunodeficiency. Here the CDR3 reads CAWSDRSGGNYGYTF. CDR3 bases read: TGTGCCTGGAGTGACCGCTCGGGTGGGAACTATGGC.